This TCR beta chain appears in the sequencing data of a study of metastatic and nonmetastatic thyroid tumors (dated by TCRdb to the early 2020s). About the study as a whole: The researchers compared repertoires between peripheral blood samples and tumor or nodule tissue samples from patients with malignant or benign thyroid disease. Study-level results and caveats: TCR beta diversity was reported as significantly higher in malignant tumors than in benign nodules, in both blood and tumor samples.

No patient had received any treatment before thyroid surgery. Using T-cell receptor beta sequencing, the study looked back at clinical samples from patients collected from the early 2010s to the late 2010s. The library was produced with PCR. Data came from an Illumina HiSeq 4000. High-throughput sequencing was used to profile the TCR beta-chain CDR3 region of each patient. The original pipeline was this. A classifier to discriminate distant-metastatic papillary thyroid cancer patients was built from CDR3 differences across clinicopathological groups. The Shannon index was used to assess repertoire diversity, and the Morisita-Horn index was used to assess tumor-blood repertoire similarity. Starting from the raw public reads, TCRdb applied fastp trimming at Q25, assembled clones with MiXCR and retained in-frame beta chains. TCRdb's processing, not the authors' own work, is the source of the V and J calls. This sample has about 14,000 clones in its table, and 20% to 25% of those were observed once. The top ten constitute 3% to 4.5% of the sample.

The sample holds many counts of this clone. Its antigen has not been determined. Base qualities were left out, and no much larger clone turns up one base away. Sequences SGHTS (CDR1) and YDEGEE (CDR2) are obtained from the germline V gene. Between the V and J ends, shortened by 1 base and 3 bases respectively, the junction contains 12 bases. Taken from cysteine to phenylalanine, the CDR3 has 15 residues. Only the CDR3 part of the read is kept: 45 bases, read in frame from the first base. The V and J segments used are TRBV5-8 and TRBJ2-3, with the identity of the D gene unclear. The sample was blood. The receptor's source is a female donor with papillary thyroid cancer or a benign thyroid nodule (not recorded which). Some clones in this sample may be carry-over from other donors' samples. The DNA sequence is TGTGCCAGCAGCTTGTATCTGAACCCAACAGATACGCAGTATTTT. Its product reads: CASSLYLNPTDTQYF.